One and the same sample provided the 11 T cell receptor beta chains below, sequenced in a study of blood T cells in healthy people across ages. The authors ran a second PCR of about 6 to 11 cycles using a sample-barcoded 5' primer and a J-beta primer mix. TCRdb independently ran MiXCR on the 5' RACE reads; one entry per CDR3 protein. The sample has fewer than 600,000 distinct CDR3 sequences, about 29% seen once. This sample also belongs to another study, concerning T cells of mothers and their children.

Sequenced sample: blood. The receptors come from a boy aged 2 to 10 in good health.

This chain links TRBV20-1 with TRBJ2-3; 7 bases map to TRBD2. CDR1 and CDR2 (germline): DFQATT, SNEGSKA (reference sequence). Trimming at V came to 6 bases and at J to 2 bases, leaving 5 bases not matched to a gene. This CDR3 is built from 13 residues. Written as DNA, the CDR3 is TGCAGTGCAACCGGGACTAACACAGATACGCAGTATTTT. Translating gives CSATGTNTDTQYF.

The chain uses TRBV20-1 and TRBJ2-5; TRBD2 aligns across 14 bases. Germline-derived CDR1 and CDR2 are DFQATT and SNEGSKA (reference sequence). J was trimmed by 4 bases and V by 5 bases; bases with no gene match: 12. The CDR3 sequence is 17 residues long. CDR3 sequence reads: CSALRLAGGPIGETQYF. CDR3 in DNA: TGCAGTGCTCTCCGACTAGCGGGAGGGCCTATAGGAGAGACCCAGTACTTC.

The gene calls are TRBV25-1 and TRBJ1-5; D call uncertain. With 3 bases removed from V and 4 bases from J, the gap between germline ends came to 4 bases. Germline assignment: CDR1 MGHDK and CDR2 SYGVNS. The CDR3 covers 12 residues. The CDR3 coding sequence is TGTGCCAGCAGTGAGGTGAATCAGCCCCAGCATTTT. Protein: CASSEVNQPQHF. The full variable domain, with the rest looked up from reference TRBV25-1 and TRBJ1-5, is EADIYQTPRYLVIGTGKKITLECSQTMGHDKMYWYQQDPGMELHLIHYSYGVNSTEKGDLSSESTVSRIRTEHFPLTLESARPSHTSQYLCASSEVNQPQHFGDGTRLSIL.

This rearrangement joins TRBV11-2 to TRBJ2-7, with a tentative D call TRBD2 (5 bases). V dropped 1 base and J dropped 7 bases, with 17 bases sitting between them. The CDR3 has 15 residues. Per germline, CDR1 SGHAT and CDR2 FQNNGV. DNA for the CDR3: TGTGCCAGCAGCTTAGTAGCAGAGCCTGCGGGTGAGCAGTACTTC. It specifies CASSLVAEPAGEQYF.

A few counts support this clonotype. The rearrangement joins TRBV3-1 to TRBJ1-1, with 10 positions matching TRBD1. Germline CDR1 and CDR2: LGHDT and YNNKEL (reference sequence). The junction had 5 bases not matched to a gene; V was cut back by 4 bases and J by 6 bases. CDR3 size: 14 residues. The CDR3 sequence: CASSLGTGVSEAFF. The CDR3 nucleotides are TGTGCCAGCAGCCTTGGGACAGGGGTATCTGAAGCTTTCTTT.

The chain employs TRBV20-1 and TRBJ2-1, with D possibly being TRBD2 (5 bases). Germline lookup yields CDR1 DFQATT and CDR2 SNEGSKA (reference sequence). The CDR3 sequence is 12 residues long. The ends were cut back, 2 bases at V and 9 bases at J, with 11 bases in the middle. The CDR3 spells CSARTPRGEQFF. In DNA form, the CDR3 reads TGCAGTGCTAGAACGCCTCGGGGTGAGCAGTTCTTC.

This clonotype was observed a handful of times. The genes are TRBV3-1 and TRBJ2-5; D unclear. The CDR3 covers 11 residues. Germline-derived CDR1 and CDR2 are LGHDT and YNNKEL (reference sequence). The V gene lost 5 bases and the J gene lost 2 bases, with 3 bases spanning the gap. The CDR3 region has the DNA TGTGCCAGCAGCAAGCAAGAGACCCAGTACTTC. This codes for CASSKQETQYF.

This clonotype has more than one count but fewer than ten. The V gene is TRBV3-1, the J gene TRBJ1-6; D gene ambiguous. CDR3 length: 15 residues. Germline CDR1 LGHDT, CDR2 YNNKEL (reference sequence). Trimming removed 6 bases at V and 7 bases at J, with 16 bases between. The CDR3: CASSPREEKNSPLHF. The CDR3, as DNA: TGTGCCAGCAGTCCGAGAGAAGAAAAAAATTCACCCCTCCACTTT.

This clonotype was seen only a few times. The J gene is TRBJ2-5, the V gene TRBV30; the match to TRBD1 covers 7 bases. In germline, CDR1 is GTSNPN, CDR2 SVGIG (reference sequence). V was clipped by 3 bases and J by 11 bases; unmatched bases: 15. The CDR3 extends over 14 amino acids. The CDR3 spells CAWSLTGYRDEQYF. The CDR3 DNA reads TGTGCCTGGAGCCTGACAGGGTATCGGGATGAGCAGTACTTC.

This chain links TRBV24-1 with TRBJ2-2; D gene unclear. The CDR3 has 14 residues. Trimming shortened V by 0 bases and J by 6 bases, and 7 bases separated the two germline ends. Germline CDR1 reads KGHDR; CDR2 reads SFDVKD. Here the CDR3 reads CATSDLFPSGELFF. CDR3 sequence (DNA): TGTGCCACCAGTGATTTGTTCCCTTCCGGGGAGCTGTTTTTT.

This clonotype was recorded a few times. V is TRBV12-3 or TRBV12-4 and J is TRBJ1-1; 7 nucleotides match TRBD1. The CDR3 has 14 residues. With 5 bases clipped from V and 3 bases from J, the junction kept 6 bases outside the gene matches. This CDR3 reads CASSITGVHTEAFF. CDR3 DNA sequence: TGTGCCAGCAGTATCACAGGGGTACACACTGAAGCTTTCTTT.